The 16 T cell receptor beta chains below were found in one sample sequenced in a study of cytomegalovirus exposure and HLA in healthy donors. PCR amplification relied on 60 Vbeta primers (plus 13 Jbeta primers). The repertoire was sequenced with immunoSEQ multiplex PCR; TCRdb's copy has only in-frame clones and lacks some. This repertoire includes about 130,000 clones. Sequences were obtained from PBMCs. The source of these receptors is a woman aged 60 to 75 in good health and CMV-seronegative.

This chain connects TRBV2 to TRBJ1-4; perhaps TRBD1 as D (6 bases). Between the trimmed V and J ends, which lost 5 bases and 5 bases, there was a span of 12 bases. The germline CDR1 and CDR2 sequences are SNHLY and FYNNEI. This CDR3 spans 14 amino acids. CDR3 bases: TGTGCCAGCAGTCGAACAGGGAGAAATGAAAAACTGTTTTTT. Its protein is CASSRTGRNEKLFF.

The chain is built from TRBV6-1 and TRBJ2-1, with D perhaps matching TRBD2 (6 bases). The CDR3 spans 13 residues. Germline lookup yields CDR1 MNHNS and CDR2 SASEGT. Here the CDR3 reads CGSRIWGGIEQFF. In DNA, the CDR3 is TGTGGATCCAGGATCTGGGGCGGGATTGAGCAGTTCTTC.

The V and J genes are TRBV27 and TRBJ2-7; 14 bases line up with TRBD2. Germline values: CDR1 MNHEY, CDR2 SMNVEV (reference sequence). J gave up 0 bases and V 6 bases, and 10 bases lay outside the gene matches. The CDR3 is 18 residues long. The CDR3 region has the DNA TGTGCCAGCAGCCGGGGACTAGCGGGGGCCTTTAGCTCCTACGAGCAGTACTTC. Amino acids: CASSRGLAGAFSSYEQYF.

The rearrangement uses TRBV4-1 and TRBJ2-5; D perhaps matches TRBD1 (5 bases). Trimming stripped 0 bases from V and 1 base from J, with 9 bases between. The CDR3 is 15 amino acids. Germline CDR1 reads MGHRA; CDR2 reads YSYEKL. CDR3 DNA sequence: TGCGCCAGCAGCCAAGATGACAGACTCCAAGAGACCCAGTACTTC. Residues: CASSQDDRLQETQYF.

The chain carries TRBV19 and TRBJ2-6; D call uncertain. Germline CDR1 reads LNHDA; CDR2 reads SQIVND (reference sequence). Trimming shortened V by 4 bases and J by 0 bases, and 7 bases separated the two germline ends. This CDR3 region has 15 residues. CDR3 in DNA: TGTGCCAGTAGTACTGTACACTCTGGGGCCAACGTCCTGACTTTC. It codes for CASSTVHSGANVLTF. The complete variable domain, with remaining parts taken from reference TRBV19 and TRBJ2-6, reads DGGITQSPKYLFRKEGQNVTLSCEQNLNHDAMYWYRQDPGQGLRLIYYSQIVNDFQKGDIAEGYSVSREKKESFPLTVTSAQKNPTAFYLCASSTVHSGANVLTFGAGSRLTVL.

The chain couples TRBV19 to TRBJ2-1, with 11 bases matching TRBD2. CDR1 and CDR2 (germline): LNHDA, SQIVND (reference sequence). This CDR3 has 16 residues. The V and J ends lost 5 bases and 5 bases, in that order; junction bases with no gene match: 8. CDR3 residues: CASSRTTSGGNNEQFF. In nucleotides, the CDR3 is TGTGCCAGTAGTCGCACCACTAGCGGGGGAAACAATGAGCAGTTCTTC.

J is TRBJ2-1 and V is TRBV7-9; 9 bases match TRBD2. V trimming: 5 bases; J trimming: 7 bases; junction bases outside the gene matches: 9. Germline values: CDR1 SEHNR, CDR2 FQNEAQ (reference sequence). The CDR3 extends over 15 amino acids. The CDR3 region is CASSPIAGVGNEQFF. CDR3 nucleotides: TGTGCCAGCAGCCCAATAGCGGGAGTCGGTAATGAGCAGTTCTTC.

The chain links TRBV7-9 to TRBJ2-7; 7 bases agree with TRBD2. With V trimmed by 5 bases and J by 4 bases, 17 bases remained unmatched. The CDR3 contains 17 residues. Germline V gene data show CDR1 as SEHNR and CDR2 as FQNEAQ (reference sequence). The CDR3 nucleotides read TGTGCCAGCAGCCCGCGATTAGGGCCTAGCGGTAAATACGAGCAGTACTTC. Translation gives CASSPRLGPSGKYEQYF.

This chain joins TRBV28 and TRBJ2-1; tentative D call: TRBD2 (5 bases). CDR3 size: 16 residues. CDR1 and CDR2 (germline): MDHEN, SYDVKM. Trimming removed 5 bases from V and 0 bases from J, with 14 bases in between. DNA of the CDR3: TGTGCCAGCAGTCCCCAAGGTACTAGCTCCTACAATGAGCAGTTCTTC. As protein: CASSPQGTSSYNEQFF. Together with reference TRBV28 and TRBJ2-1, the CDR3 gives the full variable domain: DVKVTQSSRYLVKRTGEKVFLECVQDMDHENMFWYRQDPGLGLRLIYFSYDVKMKEKGDIPEGYSVSREKKERFSLILESASTNQTSMYLCASSPQGTSSYNEQFFGPGTRLTVL.

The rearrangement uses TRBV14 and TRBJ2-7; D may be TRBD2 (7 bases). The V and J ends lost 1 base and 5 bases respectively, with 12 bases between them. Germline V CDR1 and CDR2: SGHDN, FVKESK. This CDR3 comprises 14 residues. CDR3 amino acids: CASSQGGGVHEQYF. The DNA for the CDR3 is TGTGCCAGCAGCCAAGGAGGGGGGGTCCACGAGCAGTACTTC.

This chain's CDR3 is CAIREDRGGSREQYF. CDR3 DNA: TGTGCCATCAGAGAAGACAGGGGAGGATCTCGCGAGCAGTACTTC. This sequence joins TRBV10-3 and TRBJ2-7; 8 bases map to TRBD1. In germline, CDR1 is ENHRY, CDR2 SYGVKD. With 6 bases clipped from V and 6 bases from J, the junction kept 13 bases outside the gene matches. The CDR3 has 15 amino acids.

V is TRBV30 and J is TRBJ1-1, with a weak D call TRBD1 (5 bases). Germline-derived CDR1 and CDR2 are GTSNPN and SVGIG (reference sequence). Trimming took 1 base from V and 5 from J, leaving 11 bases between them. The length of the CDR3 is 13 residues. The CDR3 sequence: CAWSGGGSTEAFF. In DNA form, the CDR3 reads TGTGCCTGGAGTGGGGGGGGGTCGACTGAAGCTTTCTTT. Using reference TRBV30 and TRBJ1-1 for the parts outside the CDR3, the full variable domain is SQTIHQWPATLVQPVGSPLSLECTVEGTSNPNLYWYRQAAGRGLQLLFYSVGIGQISSEVPQNLSASRPQDRQFILSSKKLLLSDSGFYLCAWSGGGSTEAFFGQGTRLTVV.

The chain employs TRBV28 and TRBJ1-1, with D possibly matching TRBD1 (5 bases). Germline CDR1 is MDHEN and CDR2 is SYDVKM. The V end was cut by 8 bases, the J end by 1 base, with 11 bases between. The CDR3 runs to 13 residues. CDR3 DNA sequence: TGTGCCAGCGCAGGGACTTGGAACACTGAAGCTTTCTTT. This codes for CASAGTWNTEAFF.

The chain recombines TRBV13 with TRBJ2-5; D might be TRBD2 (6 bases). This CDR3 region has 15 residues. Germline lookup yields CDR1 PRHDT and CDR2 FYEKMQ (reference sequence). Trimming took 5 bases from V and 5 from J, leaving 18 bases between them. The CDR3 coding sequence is TGTGCCAGCAGCGTAAAGGGACTCCGAGGGGAGACCCAGTACTTC. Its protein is CASSVKGLRGETQYF. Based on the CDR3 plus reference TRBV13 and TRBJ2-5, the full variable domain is AAGVIQSPRHLIKEKRETATLKCYPIPRHDTVYWYQQGPGQDPQFLISFYEKMQSDKGSIPDRFSAQQFSDYHSELNMSSLELGDSALYFCASSVKGLRGETQYFGPGTRLLVL.

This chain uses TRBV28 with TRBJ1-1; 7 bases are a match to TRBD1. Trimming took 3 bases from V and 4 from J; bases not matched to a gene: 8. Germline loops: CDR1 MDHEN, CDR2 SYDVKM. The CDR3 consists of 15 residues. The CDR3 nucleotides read TGTGCCAGCAGTTTGCCCAGGGGGTTAGGCACTGAAGCTTTCTTT. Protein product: CASSLPRGLGTEAFF.

The CDR3 DNA is TGTGCCAGCAGGACCCCCGGGGACTATGGCTACACCTTC. Its translation: CASRTPGDYGYTF. V is TRBV28 and J is TRBJ1-2; D gene unclear. The CDR3 runs 13 residues. The germline CDR1 and CDR2 sequences are MDHEN and SYDVKM. With 6 bases removed from V and 3 bases from J, the gap between germline ends came to 11 bases.